The source of this T cell receptor (beta chain) is a study of Graves' ophthalmopathy and Graves' hyperthyroidism. This clonotype was detected only a few times. Amplification of the TCR beta CDR3 regions used RNA transcripts (as template). Second-round multiplex PCR came after first-round RT-PCR with HTBI primers. TCRdb used MiXCR to reprocess the multiplex PCR reads, holding one entry per CDR3 protein. Of some 1.1 million distinct CDR3 sequences listed, less than 45% are singletons. CDR3 size: 15 residues. Trimming removed 1 base from V and 2 bases from J, with 11 bases in between. Germline values: CDR1 MGHDK, CDR2 SYGVNS. The study recruited hyperthyroidism patients aged 18 to 65 who were newly diagnosed, under 2 months' duration.

The sequenced material came from peripheral blood or thyroid tissue (not recorded which). This sequence was found in an adult man with Graves' hyperthyroidism. This chain connects TRBV25-1 to TRBJ2-5; D remains unclear. The chain's CDR3 is CASSEWAATQETQYF. The CDR3 DNA reads TGTGCCAGCAGTGAATGGGCAGCCACTCAAGAGACCCAGTACTTC.